The rows below give T cell receptor beta chains drawn from one sample of a study of shared clonotypes between healthy human individuals. The protocol was immunoSEQ multiplex PCR, while the TCRdb copy is restricted to in-frame clones and leaves out a portion. This table has some 2,000,000 clones, approximately 95% appearing once. The sequenced material came from naive CD4+ T cells sorted from blood. All receptors come from a man between 18 and 35 years old in good health. The CDR3 runs from the conserved cysteine through the conserved F or W. Clone size is stated in some rows and not others, as once, few, many or a class when expanded.

clone size	V gene	CDR3 protein
.	TRBV6-6	CASRTLRGPTGELFF
.	TRBV15	CATSSAGLPGDILAKNIQYF
.	TRBV18	CASSEGSNYGYTF
.	TRBV6-1	CASSEGGTGANEQYF
.	TRBV7-9	CASSLVGVVSGNTIYF
.	TRBV10-3	CAISGLTGGAYNEQFF
.	TRBV5-1	CASSLRRDRVSYNEQFF
.	TRBV7-9	CASSAGQGLTGELFF
.	TRBV6-5	CATSQNSYGYTF
.	TRBV4-3	CASSQEIVNTEAFF
.	TRBV2	CASRGGPLNSPLHF
.	TRBV6-1	CASSEVRGYEQYF
.	TRBV5-1	CASSFLETYEQYF
.	TRBV7-2	CASSGPGLADNEQFF
.	TRBV2	CASSVYGRATDTQYF
.	TRBV5-1	CASSLRGPVGETQYF
.	TRBV6-5	CASSYSISKGGNTIYF
.	TRBV2	CASRRDTAGTF
.	TRBV5-4	CASSFGGTAFYEQYF
.	TRBV19	CASSNQGSYEQYF
.	TRBV25-1	CASSEYYGRQNIQYF
once	TRBV18	CASSPGQATDTQYF
.	TRBV29-1	CSVATSRETQYF
.	TRBV6-4	CASSASRDRVSYEQYF
.	TRBV5-4	CASSPGLSNYGYTF
.	TRBV6-4	CASRRDRKNTEAFF
once	TRBV30	CAWSPERDYGYTF
few	TRBV9	CASSVGTALYEQYF
.	TRBV6-5	CASSRGRGRGEKLFF
.	TRBV7-9	CASSLVGSGYGYTF
.	TRBV5-6	CASRAGLAGEDYNEQFF
.	TRBV10-2	CASSADSNQPQHF
.	TRBV19	CASSSQPDTLYEQYF
.	TRBV5-5	CASSLNRVGGTQYF
.	TRBV18	CASSRIETQYF
.	TRBV11-3	CASSLTEGETYEQFF
.	TRBV4-2	CASSQRDQETGPSPLHF
.	TRBV7-9	CASSRQTGIQETQYF
.	TRBV29-1	CSVRPAQSSYEQYF
few	TRBV14	CASSQVVRNSPLHF